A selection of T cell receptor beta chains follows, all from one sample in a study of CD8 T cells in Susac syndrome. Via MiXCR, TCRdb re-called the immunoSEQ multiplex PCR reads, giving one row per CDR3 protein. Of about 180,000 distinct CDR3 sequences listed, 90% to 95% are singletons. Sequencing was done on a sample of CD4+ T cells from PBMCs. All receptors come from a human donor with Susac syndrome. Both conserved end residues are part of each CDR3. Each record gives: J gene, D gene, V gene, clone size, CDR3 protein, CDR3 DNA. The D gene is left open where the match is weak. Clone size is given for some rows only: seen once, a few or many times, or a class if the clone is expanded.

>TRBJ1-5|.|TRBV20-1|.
CSARDSAGYFF
TGCAGTGCTAGAGATAGCGCAGGATATTTTTTT
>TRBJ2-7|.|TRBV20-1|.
CSAPAPLGNYEQYF
TGCAGTGCCCCAGCCCCGTTGGGGAACTACGAGCAGTACTTC
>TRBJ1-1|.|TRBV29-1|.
CSVTKNTEAFF
TGCAGCGTTACAAAGAACACTGAAGCTTTCTTT
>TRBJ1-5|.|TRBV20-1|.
CSARDSGQGARPQHF
.
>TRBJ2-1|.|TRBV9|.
CASSVEGGQGNEQFF
TGTGCCAGCAGCGTAGAAGGAGGGCAGGGCAATGAGCAGTTCTTC
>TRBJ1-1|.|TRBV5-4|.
CASSYRPSNTEAFF
TGTGCCAGCAGTTACAGGCCCTCGAACACTGAAGCTTTCTTT
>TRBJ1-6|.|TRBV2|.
CASSSLRAGNSPLHF
TGTGCCAGCAGTTCACTGCGCGCGGGTAATTCACCCCTCCACTTT
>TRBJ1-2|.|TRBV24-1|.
CATSDTRYGYTF
TGTGCCACCAGTGATACACGGTATGGCTACACCTTC
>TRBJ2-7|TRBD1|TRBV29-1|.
CSVLGTGSSYEQYF
TGCAGCGTTCTCGGGACAGGAAGCTCCTACGAGCAGTACTTC
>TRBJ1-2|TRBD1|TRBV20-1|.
CSARDYRGGYGYTF
TGCAGTGCTAGAGATTACAGGGGCGGCTATGGCTACACCTTC
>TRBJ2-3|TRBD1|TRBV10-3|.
CAISEGTGARNTDTQYF
TGTGCCATCAGTGAAGGGACAGGAGCCCGTAACACAGATACGCAGTATTTT
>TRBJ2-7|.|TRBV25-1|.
CASSDPGLYEQYF
TGTGCCAGCAGTGACCCGGGGCTCTACGAGCAGTACTTC
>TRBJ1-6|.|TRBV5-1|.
CASSLAGEATYNSPLHF
TGCGCCAGCAGCTTGGCGGGGGAGGCGACCTATAATTCACCCCTCCACTTT
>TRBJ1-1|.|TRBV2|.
CASQDSPEAFF
TGTGCCAGCCAAGATTCCCCTGAAGCTTTCTTT
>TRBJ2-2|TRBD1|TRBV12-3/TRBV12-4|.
CASSRTLGQLYTGELFF
TGTGCCAGCAGCCGCACCCTGGGACAGCTGTACACCGGGGAGCTGTTTTTT
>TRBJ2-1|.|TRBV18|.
CASSLGANEQFF
TGTGCCAGCTCACTCGGCGCCAATGAGCAGTTCTTC
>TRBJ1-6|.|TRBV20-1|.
CSARDGGGGSYNSPLHF
TGCAGTGCTAGAGATGGGGGAGGGGGCTCCTATAATTCACCCCTCCACTTT
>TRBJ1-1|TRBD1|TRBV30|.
CAWSTRTGPNTEAFF
TGTGCCTGGAGTACCCGGACAGGGCCAAACACTGAAGCTTTCTTT
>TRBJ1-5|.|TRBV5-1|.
CASSLKVGHQPQHF
TGCGCCAGCAGCCTTAAAGTGGGTCATCAGCCCCAGCATTTT
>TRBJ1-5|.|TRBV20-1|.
CSALVGDQPQHF
TGCAGTGCTCTTGTAGGGGATCAGCCCCAGCATTTT
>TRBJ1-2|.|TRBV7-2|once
CASSFWGFDYGYTF
TGTGCCAGCAGCTTCTGGGGGTTCGACTATGGCTACACCTTC
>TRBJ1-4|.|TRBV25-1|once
CASSEEVKLFF
TGTGCCAGCAGTGAAGAGGTAAAACTGTTTTTT
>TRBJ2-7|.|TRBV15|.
CATSRSPAPEQYF
TGTGCCACCAGCAGATCCCCCGCGCCCGAGCAGTACTTC
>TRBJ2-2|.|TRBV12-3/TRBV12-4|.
CASSLVLGDTGELFF
TGTGCCAGCAGTTTAGTCTTGGGGGACACCGGGGAGCTGTTTTTT
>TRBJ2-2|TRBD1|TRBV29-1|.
CSVEVLTGSTGELFF
TGCAGCGTTGAAGTTTTGACAGGGAGCACCGGGGAGCTGTTTTTT
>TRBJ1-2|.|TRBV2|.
CASSGSGTSGGYTF
TGTGCCAGCAGTGGATCCGGGACGAGCGGGGGCTACACCTTC
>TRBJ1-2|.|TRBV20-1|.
CSASRGEGYTF
TGCAGTGCTAGCCGGGGAGAGGGCTACACCTTC
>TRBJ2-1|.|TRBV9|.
CASSVEGYNEQFF
TGTGCCAGCAGCGTAGAAGGGTACAATGAGCAGTTCTTC
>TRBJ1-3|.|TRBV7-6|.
CASSLQVPPGNTIYF
TGTGCCAGCAGCTTACAGGTCCCCCCTGGAAACACCATATATTTT
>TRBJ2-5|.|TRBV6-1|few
CASSYSGTLQETQYF
TGTGCCAGCAGCTACTCCGGGACACTTCAAGAGACCCAGTACTTC
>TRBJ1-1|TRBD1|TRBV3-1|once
CASSAGQWTEAFF
TGTGCCAGCAGCGCGGGACAGTGGACTGAAGCTTTCTTT
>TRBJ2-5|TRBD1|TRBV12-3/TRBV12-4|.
CASSPKGAGETQYF
TGTGCCAGCAGTCCCAAGGGGGCAGGGGAGACCCAGTACTTC
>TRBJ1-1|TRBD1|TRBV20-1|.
CSARTGLGSTEAFF
TGCAGTGCTCGGACAGGTCTAGGGAGCACTGAAGCTTTCTTT
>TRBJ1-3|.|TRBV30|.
CAFRPDSYSGNTIYF
TGTGCCTTCAGACCGGACAGCTACTCTGGAAACACCATATATTTT
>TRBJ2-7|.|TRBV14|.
CASSQLGSGTYEQYF
TGTGCCAGCAGCCAACTGGGTAGCGGAACCTACGAGCAGTACTTC
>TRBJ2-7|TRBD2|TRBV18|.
CASSPGTSGEQYF
TGTGCCAGCTCACCCGGGACTAGCGGCGAGCAGTACTTC
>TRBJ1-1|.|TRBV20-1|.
CSATGRMNTEAFF
TGCAGTGCTACTGGCAGAATGAACACTGAAGCTTTCTTT
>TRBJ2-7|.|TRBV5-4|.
CASSLVGGPYEQYF
TGTGCCAGCAGCCTGGTCGGGGGACCCTACGAGCAGTACTTC
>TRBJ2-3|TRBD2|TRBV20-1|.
CSAPYSGESTDTQYF
TGCAGTGCCCCTTATAGCGGGGAGTCTACAGATACGCAGTATTTT
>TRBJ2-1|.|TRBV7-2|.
CASSPPGRSISNEQFF
TGTGCCAGCAGCCCTCCAGGACGCTCCATTTCCAATGAGCAGTTCTTC
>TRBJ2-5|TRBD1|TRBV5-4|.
CASSSPGQGGETQYF
TGTGCCAGCAGCTCACCGGGACAGGGAGGCGAGACCCAGTACTTC
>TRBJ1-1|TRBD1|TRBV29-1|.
CSVFRNGTGSEAFF
TGCAGCGTCTTTCGCAACGGGACAGGGTCTGAAGCTTTCTTT
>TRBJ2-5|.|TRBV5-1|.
CASSLISQETQYF
TGCGCCAGCAGCTTGATTAGTCAAGAGACCCAGTACTTC
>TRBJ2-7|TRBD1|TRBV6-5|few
CASRFGQGYEQYF
TGTGCCAGCAGATTTGGACAGGGTTACGAGCAGTACTTC
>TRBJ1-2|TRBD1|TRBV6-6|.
CASTRQGGTNGYTF
TGTGCCAGCACCCGACAGGGTGGAACTAATGGCTACACCTTC
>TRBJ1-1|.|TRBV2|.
CASSVIANTEAFF
TGTGCCAGCAGTGTGATAGCGAACACTGAAGCTTTCTTT
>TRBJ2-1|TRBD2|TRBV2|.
CASSFSGGRQYNEQFF
TGTGCCAGCAGTTTTAGCGGGGGCCGACAATACAATGAGCAGTTCTTC
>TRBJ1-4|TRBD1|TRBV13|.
CASSLRAGHRGANEKLFF
TGTGCCAGCAGCTTAAGGGCCGGACACAGGGGAGCCAATGAAAAACTGTTTTTT
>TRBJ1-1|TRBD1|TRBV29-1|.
CSAYRGKAFF
TGCAGCGCCTACAGGGGTAAGGCTTTCTTT
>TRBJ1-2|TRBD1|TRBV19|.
CASSTDRGDYGYTF
TGTGCCAGTAGTACGGACAGGGGTGACTATGGCTACACCTTC
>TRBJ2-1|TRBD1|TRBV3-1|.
CASSPDRGSYNEQFF
TGTGCCAGCAGCCCGGACAGGGGTTCCTACAATGAGCAGTTCTTC
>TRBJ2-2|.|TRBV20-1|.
CSARGTGDTGELFF
TGCAGTGCTAGAGGGACCGGTGACACCGGGGAGCTGTTTTTT
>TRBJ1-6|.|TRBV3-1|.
CASSQPPGTRSPLHF
TGTGCCAGCAGCCAACCACCTGGGACGCGTTCACCCCTCCACTTT
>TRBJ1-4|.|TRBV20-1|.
CSLRDNEKLFF
TGCAGTCTCCGGGACAATGAAAAACTGTTTTTT
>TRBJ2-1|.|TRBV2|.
CASSEHGTGNEQFF
TGTGCCAGCAGTGAGCATGGGACTGGTAATGAGCAGTTCTTC
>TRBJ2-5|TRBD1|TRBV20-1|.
CSASTGGLTQYF
TGCAGTGCTTCCACAGGGGGGCTGACCCAGTACTTC
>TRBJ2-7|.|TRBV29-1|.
CSVAEQGNEQYF
TGCAGCGTCGCCGAACAGGGCAACGAGCAGTACTTC
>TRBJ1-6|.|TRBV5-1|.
CASSLTNREVSSPLHF
TGCGCCAGCAGCCTGACGAACAGGGAGGTGTCCTCACCCCTCCACTTT